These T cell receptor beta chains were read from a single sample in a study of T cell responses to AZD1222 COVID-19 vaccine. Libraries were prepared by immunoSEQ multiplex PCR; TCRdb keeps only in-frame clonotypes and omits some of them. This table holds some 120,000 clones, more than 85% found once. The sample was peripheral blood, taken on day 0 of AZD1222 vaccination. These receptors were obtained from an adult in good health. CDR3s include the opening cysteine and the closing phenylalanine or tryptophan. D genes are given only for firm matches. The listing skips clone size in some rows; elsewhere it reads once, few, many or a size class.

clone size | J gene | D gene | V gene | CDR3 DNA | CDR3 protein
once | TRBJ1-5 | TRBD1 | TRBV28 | TGTGCCAGCAGTTTAAGGGGGACAGTCATCGGGCAGCCCCAGCATTTT | CASSLRGTVIGQPQHF
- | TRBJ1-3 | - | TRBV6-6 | TGTGCCAGCAGTTACCAGGGAGATGCCGCTCGCACCATATATTTT | CASSYQGDAARTIYF
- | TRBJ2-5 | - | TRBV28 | TGTGCCAGCCGAGGTAGGGGAGAGACCCAGTACTTC | CASRGRGETQYF
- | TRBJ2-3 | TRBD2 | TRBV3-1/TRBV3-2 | TGTGCCAGCAGCCAGGGACTAGCGGGCGGAAGAGATACGCAGTATTTT | CASSQGLAGGRDTQYF
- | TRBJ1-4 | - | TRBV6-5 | TGTGCCAGCAGTTACCCAGGGGCCACTAATGAAAAACTGTTTTTT | CASSYPGATNEKLFF
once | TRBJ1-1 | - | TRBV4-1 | TGCGCCAGCAGCCTCTTTACAGGGCCGAACACTGAAGCTTTCTTT | CASSLFTGPNTEAFF
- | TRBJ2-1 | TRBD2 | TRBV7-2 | TGTGCCAGCAGCTTTGGTAGCGGGAGGCCCCGGGGGAATGAGCAGTTCTTC | CASSFGSGRPRGNEQFF
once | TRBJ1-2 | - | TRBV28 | TGTGCCAGCAGTCCGTCGGGTGGCTACACCTTC | CASSPSGGYTF
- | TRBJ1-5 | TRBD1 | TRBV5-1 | TGCGCCAGCAGCTCTACCGGACAGGGCAATCAGCCCCAGCATTTT | CASSSTGQGNQPQHF
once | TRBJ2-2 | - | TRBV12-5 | TGTGCTAGTGGTTCTGACCAGACTAACACCGGGGAGCTGTTTTTT | CASGSDQTNTGELFF
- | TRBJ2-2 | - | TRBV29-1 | TGCAGCGTTGGAGCACAGAACACCGGGGAGCTGTTTTTT | CSVGAQNTGELFF
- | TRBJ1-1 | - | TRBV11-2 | TGTGCCAGCAGCCTTACCGGGACTGTAAGTGAAGCTTTCTTT | CASSLTGTVSEAFF
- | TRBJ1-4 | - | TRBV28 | TGTGCCAGCATTGGTTACGAAGGTACTAATGAAAAACTGTTTTTT | CASIGYEGTNEKLFF
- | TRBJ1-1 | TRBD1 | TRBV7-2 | TGTGCCAGCAGCGTGGGACAGATGAACACTGAAGCTTTCTTT | CASSVGQMNTEAFF
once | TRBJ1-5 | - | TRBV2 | TGTGCCAGCAGTGATCGGACCCGCAATCAGCCCCAGCATTTT | CASSDRTRNQPQHF
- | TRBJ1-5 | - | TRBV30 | TGTGCCTGGAGGGGAGATGGTCAGCCCCAGCATTTT | CAWRGDGQPQHF
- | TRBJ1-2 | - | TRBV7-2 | TGTGCCAGCAGCCCCCTAACGAGGGGCTATGGCTACACCTTC | CASSPLTRGYGYTF
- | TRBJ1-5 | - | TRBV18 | TGTGCCAGCTCACCCGACAGACGGGATCAGCCCCAGCATTTT | CASSPDRRDQPQHF
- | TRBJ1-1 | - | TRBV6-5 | TGTGCCAGCAGCCGACTGAACACTGAAGCTTTCTTT | CASSRLNTEAFF
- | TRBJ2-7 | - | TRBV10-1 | TGCGCCAGCAGGCCGGGACATGGGACGGGATCCTACGAGCAGTACTTC | CASRPGHGTGSYEQYF
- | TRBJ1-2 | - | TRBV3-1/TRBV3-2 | TGTGCCAGCAGCCAGTATTCCCGTCTCTACACCTTC | CASSQYSRLYTF
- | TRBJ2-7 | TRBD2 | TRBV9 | TGTGCCAGCAGCGCAGGGACTAGCGGGACCTACGAGCAGTACTTC | CASSAGTSGTYEQYF
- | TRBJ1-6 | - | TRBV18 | TGTGCCAGCTCCGACATAGGGAGCGATTCACCCCTCCACTTT | CASSDIGSDSPLHF
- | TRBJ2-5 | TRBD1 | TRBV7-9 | TGTGCCAGCAGAAGGGGGCAGGAGACCCAGTACTTC | CASRRGQETQYF